The 31 T cell receptor beta chains given below trace back to one sample, sequenced in a study of blood T cell repertoires in COVID-19. The method was immunoSEQ multiplex PCR; TCRdb's version includes in-frame clones alone and lacks a portion of them. The sample carries around 88,000 clones, 81% recorded once. The specimen was peripheral blood. These receptor sequences come from a woman over 75 with acute or convalescent COVID-19.

The chain employs TRBV18 and TRBJ1-1; the match to TRBD1 covers 7 bases. Germline assignment: CDR1 KGHSH and CDR2 LQKENI. There are 15 residues in the CDR3. V trimming: 5 bases; J trimming: 10 bases; junction bases outside the gene matches: 16. CDR3 residues: CASSETGTDALGAFF. The DNA of the CDR3 is TGTGCCAGCTCAGAGACCGGGACAGACGCTTTGGGAGCTTTCTTT.

The gene calls are TRBV30 and TRBJ2-6; tentatively, D is TRBD2 (5 bases). The V and J ends lost 5 bases and 1 base respectively, with 9 bases between them. Germline V gives CDR1 GTSNPN, CDR2 SVGIG (reference sequence). CDR3 length: 14 amino acids. In DNA form, the CDR3 reads TGTGCCTGGCGGGGTCCGTCTGGGGCCAACGTCCTGACTTTC. Its protein product is CAWRGPSGANVLTF. The variable domain in full, completed from reference TRBV30 and TRBJ2-6, reads SQTIHQWPATLVQPVGSPLSLECTVEGTSNPNLYWYRQAAGRGLQLLFYSVGIGQISSEVPQNLSASRPQDRQFILSSKKLLLSDSGFYLCAWRGPSGANVLTFGAGSRLTVL.

This chain joins TRBV18 and TRBJ1-3; D gene uncertain. Germline CDR1 is KGHSH and CDR2 is LQKENI. The V and J ends lost 5 bases and 1 base respectively, with 15 bases between them. The CDR3 spans 16 residues. CDR3 residues: CASSSLFRESGNTIYF. The CDR3 coding sequence is TGTGCCAGCTCATCGCTGTTCCGGGAATCTGGAAACACCATATATTTT.

The chain joins TRBV29-1 to TRBJ2-3, with TRBD1 matching over 8 bases. Looked up from germline, CDR1 is SQVTM and CDR2 is ANQGSEA. V trimming: 4 bases; J trimming: 2 bases; junction bases outside the gene matches: 5. The CDR3 covers 14 residues. The CDR3 region has the DNA TGCAGCGTTGTGCGGCAGGGGGCCACAGATACGCAGTATTTT. Translated, it gives CSVVRQGATDTQYF.

The chain carries TRBV5-6 and TRBJ2-1, with 7 bases identical to TRBD2. Germline CDR1 reads SGHDT; CDR2 reads YYEEEE. V was clipped by 6 bases and J by 0 bases; unmatched bases: 12. The length of the CDR3 is 17 residues. CDR3 in DNA: TGTGCCAGCACCGTCGCGGGGGTTAGGAGCTCCTACAATGAGCAGTTCTTC. Encoded protein: CASTVAGVRSSYNEQFF.

The chain couples TRBV28 to TRBJ1-1, with TRBD1 as a possible D gene (6 bases). Trimming took off 7 bases at V and 7 bases at J, with 19 bases between the two ends. The germline V gene has CDR1 MDHEN and CDR2 SYDVKM. The CDR3 contains 14 residues. CDR3 nucleotide sequence: TGTGCCAGCACCCCGGCTGGGGGGGGCGTTGAAGCTTTCTTT. It encodes CASTPAGGGVEAFF.

This clone was detected once. The chain links TRBV12-3 or TRBV12-4 to TRBJ2-5, with TRBD2 matching 7 bases. Trimming removed 6 bases from V and 8 bases from J; junction bases left unmatched: 9. CDR3 length equals 13 residues. This chain's CDR3 is CASSRGRGETQYF. DNA of the CDR3: TGTGCCAGCAGCCGCGGCCGGGGGGAAACCCAGTACTTC.

V is TRBV30 and J is TRBJ2-7; D uncertain. The germline CDR1 and CDR2 sequences are GTSNPN and SVGIG (reference sequence). The length of the CDR3 is 12 residues. Trimming took 1 base from V and 2 from J, leaving 6 bases between them. CDR3 loop: CAWSDLAYEQYF. In DNA form, the CDR3 reads TGTGCCTGGAGTGACTTAGCCTACGAGCAGTACTTC.

This chain uses TRBV2 with TRBJ1-2; 9 bases map to TRBD1. V lost 2 bases to trimming and J lost 5 bases; unmatched junction nucleotides: 6. Germline values: CDR1 SNHLY, CDR2 FYNNEI. The length of the CDR3 is 15 residues. The CDR3 here is CASSEMGQGPYGYTF. The CDR3 region has the DNA TGTGCCAGCAGTGAAATGGGACAGGGCCCTTATGGCTACACCTTC.

The rearrangement uses TRBV5-6 and TRBJ2-1; 9 bases match TRBD2. V lost 0 bases, J lost 3 bases, and 4 bases stayed unmatched. CDR3 size: 16 residues. CDR1 SGHDT and CDR2 YYEEEE come from the germline V gene. The CDR3 nucleotides are TGTGCCAGCAGCTTGGATTTGCGGGGGGGCTACAATGAGCAGTTCTTC. This translates into CASSLDLRGGYNEQFF.

The rearrangement joins TRBV6-5 to TRBJ2-5; a weak D match, TRBD1 (6 bases). Germline loops: CDR1 MNHEY, CDR2 SVGAGI. Deletions cut 3 bases from V and 5 bases from J, with 13 bases between. The CDR3 totals 14 residues. For the CDR3, the DNA is TGTGCCAGCAGTTATTTGGGGGCTGGGGAGACCCAGTACTTC. As protein: CASSYLGAGETQYF.

This clone turned up a few times. J is TRBJ2-7 and V is TRBV2; 7 bases map to TRBD2. CDR3 length: 13 amino acids. Unmatched junction bases numbered 6, after V lost 3 bases and J lost 7 bases. The germline gives CDR1 SNHLY, CDR2 FYNNEI. The CDR3, as DNA: TGTGCCAGCAGTGACACACCGCGGGGGGAGCAGTACTTC. Its translation is CASSDTPRGEQYF.

The chain is built from TRBV28 and TRBJ1-2; 9 bases map to TRBD1. The length of the CDR3 is 15 residues. Germline lookup yields CDR1 MDHEN and CDR2 SYDVKM. V was clipped by 5 bases and J by 5 bases; unmatched bases: 9. The CDR3: CASSRFGTGNYGYTF. The CDR3 DNA is TGTGCCAGCAGTCGCTTTGGGACAGGGAATTATGGCTACACCTTC.

The V and J genes are TRBV2 and TRBJ1-1; D gene ambiguous. CDR1 SNHLY and CDR2 FYNNEI come from the germline V gene. CDR3 length: 13 residues. V was trimmed by 7 bases and J by 2 bases, leaving 11 bases between them. This CDR3 is CASNQYLNTEAFF. DNA for the CDR3: TGTGCCAGCAATCAGTACCTCAACACTGAAGCTTTCTTT. The whole variable domain, filled in from reference TRBV2 and TRBJ1-1, reads EPEVTQTPSHQVTQMGQEVILRCVPISNHLYFYWYRQILGQKVEFLVSFYNNEISEKSEIFDDQFSVERPDGSNFTLKIRSTKLEDSAMYFCASNQYLNTEAFFGQGTRLTVV.

The chain joins TRBV7-3 to TRBJ1-6, with D uncertain. CDR3 length: 17 amino acids. Germline CDR1 and CDR2: SGHTA and FQGTGA. Trimming removed 5 bases from V and 5 bases from J, with 19 bases in between. The CDR3: CASSLRPREVNNSPLHF. In DNA form, the CDR3 reads TGTGCCAGCAGCCTACGCCCACGGGAAGTTAATAATTCACCCCTCCACTTT.

The CDR3 is CASRYATSGSYEQYF. The CDR3 DNA is TGTGCCAGCAGATACGCGACTAGCGGCTCCTACGAGCAGTACTTC. The chain uses TRBV7-2 and TRBJ2-7; 9 bases are a match to TRBD2. V lost 6 bases, J lost 0 bases, and 6 bases stayed unmatched. Looked up from germline, CDR1 is SGHTA and CDR2 is FQGNSA. The CDR3 loop spans 15 amino acids.

A note on this clone: Other DNA sequences from this sample encode an identical CDR3 as well. V usage is TRBV7-9 and J usage is TRBJ2-3; 10 nucleotides match TRBD1. This CDR3 is 15 amino acids long. Germline CDR1 and CDR2: SEHNR and FQNEAQ (reference sequence). Trimming removed 6 bases from V and 3 bases from J; junction bases left unmatched: 6. The CDR3 loop reads CASSSGTGATDTQYF. DNA for the CDR3: TGTGCCAGCAGTTCCGGGACAGGGGCGACAGATACGCAGTATTTT.

The genes are TRBV18 and TRBJ1-5; D unresolved. Germline CDR1 KGHSH, CDR2 LQKENI. The CDR3 consists of 14 residues. The V gene lost 8 bases and the J gene lost 3 bases, with 14 bases spanning the gap. CDR3 nucleotides: TGTGCCAGCCGACCAGGCGGACTCAATCAGCCCCAGCATTTT. Translated: CASRPGGLNQPQHF.

The rearrangement joins TRBV12-3 or TRBV12-4 to TRBJ1-1; 8 bases are shared with TRBD1. The CDR3 runs to 13 residues. V lost 6 bases, J lost 10 bases, and 10 bases stayed unmatched. In nucleotides, the CDR3 is TGTGCCAGCAGCCAGCAGGGGGCGTCGGGAGCTTTCTTT. Amino acid sequence: CASSQQGASGAFF.

The chain combines TRBV2 with TRBJ1-5; D gene unclear. V lost 6 bases and J 0 bases, leaving 12 bases between the germline ends. Germline CDR1 is SNHLY and CDR2 is FYNNEI. The CDR3 covers 15 residues. The CDR3 DNA reads as TGTGCCAGCAGATCCGGACGGGGTAGCAATCAGCCCCAGCATTTT. Translated: CASRSGRGSNQPQHF. Variable domain in full (rest from reference TRBV2 and TRBJ1-5): EPEVTQTPSHQVTQMGQEVILRCVPISNHLYFYWYRQILGQKVEFLVSFYNNEISEKSEIFDDQFSVERPDGSNFTLKIRSTKLEDSAMYFCASRSGRGSNQPQHFGDGTRLSIL.

The gene calls are TRBV30 and TRBJ1-2; D uncertain. This CDR3 comprises 13 residues. V was clipped by 5 bases and J by 5 bases, with 15 bases between them. Germline V CDR1 and CDR2: GTSNPN, SVGIG (reference sequence). Written as DNA, the CDR3 is TGTGCCTGGGGTCCCACTGTTACTTATGGCTACACCTTC. It is translated as CAWGPTVTYGYTF.

This chain links TRBV5-1 with TRBJ1-2, with D possibly matching TRBD1 (5 bases). Germline CDR1 and CDR2: SGHRS and YFSETQ. The CDR3 loop spans 13 amino acids. V was cut by 1 base and J by 12 bases, with 16 bases left in between. CDR3: CASSLSPPGRNTF. In nucleotides, the CDR3 is TGCGCCAGCAGCTTGAGCCCACCAGGGCGGAACACCTTC.

This chain links TRBV30 with TRBJ1-4; 7 bases map to TRBD1. The V segment lost 8 bases and the J segment 5 bases; nucleotides outside the gene matches: 8. CDR1 and CDR2 from the germline V gene are GTSNPN and SVGIG (reference sequence). The CDR3 is 13 residues long. CDR3 in DNA: TGTGCCGGTGGGACAGTGATCAATGAAAAACTGTTTTTT. It translates to CAGGTVINEKLFF.

This clone was picked up a small number of times. CDR3 sequence (DNA): TGTGCCAGCAGCTTAAATTCCCCTTCAGGGCAGTACTTC. Residues: CASSLNSPSGQYF. This chain uses TRBV7-2 with TRBJ2-7, with D unclear. Trimming took off 2 bases at V and 9 bases at J, with 14 bases between the two ends. The germline V gene encodes CDR1 SGHTA and CDR2 FQGNSA. The CDR3 is 13 amino acids.

The chain joins TRBV29-1 to TRBJ1-2; D may be TRBD1 (6 bases). V was clipped by 3 bases and J by 6 bases, with 17 bases between them. CDR3 length: 14 residues. The V gene's germline CDR1 is SQVTM and CDR2 ANQGSEA. The CDR3 region is CSVDWGGYEHGYTF. The CDR3 DNA reads TGCAGCGTTGATTGGGGGGGCTATGAACATGGCTACACCTTC. The full variable domain, with the rest looked up from reference TRBV29-1 and TRBJ1-2, is SAVISQKPSRDICQRGTSLTIQCQVDSQVTMMFWYRQQPGQSLTLIATANQGSEATYESGFVIDKFPISRPNLTFSTLTVSNMSPEDSSIYLCSVDWGGYEHGYTFGSGTRLTVV.

This rearrangement joins TRBV2 to TRBJ2-5; possibly TRBD2 for D (5 bases). Germline CDR1 and CDR2: SNHLY and FYNNEI. The CDR3 runs 17 residues. V shed 3 bases and J shed 4 bases, with 21 bases lying between them. The CDR3 protein is CASSEPLSDYPGETQYF. CDR3 bases: TGTGCCAGCAGTGAGCCCCTCTCCGACTACCCCGGAGAGACCCAGTACTTC.

The rearrangement joins TRBV28 to TRBJ1-1; D gene ambiguous. Germline-derived CDR1 and CDR2 are MDHEN and SYDVKM. V lost 2 bases and J lost 8, with 6 bases in between. The CDR3 runs 11 residues. CDR3: CASSLSREAFF. CDR3 sequence (DNA): TGTGCCAGCAGTTTAAGCAGGGAAGCTTTCTTT.

The chain combines TRBV7-9 with TRBJ1-5; D perhaps matches TRBD1 (6 bases). Germline values: CDR1 SEHNR, CDR2 FQNEAQ (reference sequence). This CDR3 has 15 amino acids. The ends were cut back, 5 bases at V and 0 bases at J, with 11 bases in the middle. The CDR3 nucleotides are TGTGCCAGCAGCGCAGGACAGCATAGCAATCAGCCCCAGCATTTT. This codes for CASSAGQHSNQPQHF.

The chain combines TRBV24-1 with TRBJ1-5; D remains unclear. The CDR3 runs to 14 residues. CDR1 is KGHDR and CDR2 is SFDVKD in the germline V gene. Trimming left V 7 bases short and J 4 bases short, with 13 bases between. This chain's CDR3 is CATSAVSGNQPQHF. CDR3 coding DNA: TGTGCCACCAGCGCGGTGAGCGGGAATCAGCCCCAGCATTTT.

The chain couples TRBV10-1 to TRBJ2-7, with D perhaps matching TRBD2 (5 bases). This CDR3 spans 16 amino acids. In germline, CDR1 is WNHNN, CDR2 SYGVQD (reference sequence). V lost 5 bases and J lost 4, with 21 bases in between. The CDR3 DNA is TGCGCCAGCAGTCAAGCCACGCATCTAGCTTTATACGAGCAGTACTTC. Translating gives CASSQATHLALYEQYF.

The table lists this clone with a count of one. The gene calls are TRBV28 and TRBJ1-5, with unresolved D. The V gene's germline CDR1 is MDHEN and CDR2 SYDVKM. With 1 base removed from V and 5 bases from J, the gap between germline ends came to 9 bases. There are 14 residues in the CDR3. In nucleotides, the CDR3 is TGTGCCAGCAGTTTATATGGAGGTGATCAGCCCCAGCATTTT. It specifies CASSLYGGDQPQHF.